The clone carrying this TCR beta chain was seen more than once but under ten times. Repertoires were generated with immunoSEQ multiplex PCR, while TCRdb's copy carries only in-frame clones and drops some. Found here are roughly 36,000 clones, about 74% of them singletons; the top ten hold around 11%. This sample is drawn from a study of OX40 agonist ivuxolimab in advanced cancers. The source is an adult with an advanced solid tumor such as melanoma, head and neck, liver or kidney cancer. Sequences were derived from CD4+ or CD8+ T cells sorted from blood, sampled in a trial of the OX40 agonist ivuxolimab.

The CDR3 DNA follows: TGCGCCAGCAGCCAAGATAGCGTGGGGGATTCACCCCTCCACTTT. Encoded protein: CASSQDSVGDSPLHF. The chain combines TRBV4-1 with TRBJ1-6, with a possible D match to TRBD1 (5 bases). Germline V gives CDR1 MGHRA, CDR2 YSYEKL. V was clipped by 0 bases and J by 8 bases, with 11 bases between them. The length of the CDR3 is 15 residues.